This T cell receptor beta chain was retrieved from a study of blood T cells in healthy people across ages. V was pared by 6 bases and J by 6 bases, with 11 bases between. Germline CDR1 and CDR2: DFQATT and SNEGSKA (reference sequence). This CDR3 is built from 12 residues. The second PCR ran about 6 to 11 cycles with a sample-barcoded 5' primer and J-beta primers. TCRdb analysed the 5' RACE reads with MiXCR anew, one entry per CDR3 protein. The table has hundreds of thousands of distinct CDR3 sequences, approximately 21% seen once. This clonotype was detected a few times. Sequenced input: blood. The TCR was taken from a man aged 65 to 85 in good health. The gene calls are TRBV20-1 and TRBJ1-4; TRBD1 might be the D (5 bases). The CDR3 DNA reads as TGCAGTGCCTCCGGGGGGGATGAAAAACTGTTTTTT. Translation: CSASGGDEKLFF.